These T cell receptor beta chains were read from a single sample in a study of Ad26.COV2.S vaccination and SARS-CoV-2 variants. TCRdb keeps only in-frame clones here, not all; method: immunoSEQ multiplex PCR. This table holds roughly 400,000 clones, less than 95% found once. This specimen consisted of peripheral blood, obtained in a trial of Ad26.COV2.S vaccine versus placebo. These receptors originate from a person aged 18-65 years who received the Ad26.COV2.S COVID-19 vaccine or a placebo. Each CDR3 is given with its conserved first and last residue. Each record gives: V gene, J gene, clone size, D gene, CDR3 protein, CDR3 DNA. A D gene is named only where the DNA matches it firmly. A clone size is listed for some rows: how often the clone was seen (once, few, many), or a class if it is expanded.

TRBV27	TRBJ2-3	.	TRBD2	CASSPIGLAGADTQYF	TGTGCCAGCAGTCCTATCGGACTAGCGGGGGCAGATACGCAGTATTTT
TRBV10-1	TRBJ1-1	.	.	CASRGTGGPGGEAFF	TGCGCCAGCAGAGGGACTGGGGGCCCCGGGGGTGAAGCTTTCTTT
TRBV6-5	TRBJ2-7	.	TRBD1	CASSRDRFASYEQYF	TGTGCCAGCAGCCGGGACAGGTTCGCATCCTACGAGCAGTACTTC
TRBV10-3	TRBJ2-5	.	TRBD1	CAIRDYRGNQETQYF	TGTGCCATCAGGGATTACAGGGGAAATCAAGAGACCCAGTACTTC
TRBV27	TRBJ2-2	.	TRBD1	CASSPSGGVTGELFF	TGTGCCAGCAGTCCCTCAGGGGGTGTCACCGGGGAGCTGTTTTTT
TRBV6-6	TRBJ2-7	.	.	CASSPRQEPSYEQYF	TGTGCCAGCAGCCCACGACAGGAACCTTCCTACGAGCAGTACTTC
TRBV7-3	TRBJ1-6	.	.	CASSLSRGSNSPLHF	TGTGCCAGCAGCTTAAGCAGGGGCAGCAATTCACCCCTCCACTTT
TRBV10-3	TRBJ2-5	.	.	CAINGGVEETQYF	TGTGCCATCAATGGGGGAGTGGAGGAGACCCAGTACTTC
TRBV6-5	TRBJ2-7	.	.	CASRDRYYEQYF	TGTGCCAGCAGGGACAGATACTACGAGCAGTACTTC
TRBV19	TRBJ2-3	.	.	CASSIRRVEDTQYF	TGTGCCAGTAGTATCCGCAGGGTAGAGGATACGCAGTATTTT
TRBV6-5	TRBJ2-5	.	.	CATRRGRETQYF	TGTGCCACCCGGCGGGGTAGAGAGACCCAGTACTTC
TRBV20-1	TRBJ2-7	.	.	CSASILYEQYF	TGCAGTGCTAGTATACTCTACGAGCAGTACTTC
TRBV20-1	TRBJ1-5	.	.	CSASRGPQHF	TGCAGTGCTAGCAGAGGGCCCCAGCATTTT
TRBV29-1	TRBJ1-1	.	.	CSLELWSGDTEAFF	TGCAGCCTCGAACTTTGGTCCGGGGACACTGAAGCTTTCTTT
TRBV19	TRBJ1-3	.	.	CASSTDPRSSGNTIYF	TGTGCCAGTAGTACGGACCCCCGGAGCTCTGGAAACACCATATATTTT
TRBV28	TRBJ1-3	few	.	CASSLLGNSGNTIYF	TGTGCCAGCAGTTTATTGGGCAACTCTGGAAACACCATATATTTT
TRBV9	TRBJ2-5	.	TRBD2	CASSVAPGLGRRETQYF	TGTGCCAGCAGCGTAGCTCCGGGACTAGGAAGGCGAGAGACCCAGTACTTC
TRBV14	TRBJ2-5	.	.	CASSQELSMGDGAQYF	TGTGCCAGCAGCCAAGAACTGAGCATGGGGGACGGCGCCCAGTACTTC
TRBV13	TRBJ2-7	.	.	CASSLQTGYEQYF	TGTGCCAGCAGCTTACAGACAGGCTACGAGCAGTACTTC
TRBV4-2	TRBJ2-1	few	TRBD2	CASSPASGTSGIPGYNEQFF	TGTGCCAGCAGCCCAGCCTCCGGGACTAGCGGGATACCTGGCTACAATGAGCAGTTCTTC
TRBV5-4	TRBJ2-7	.	TRBD2	CASSPRGTSGYSYEQYF	TGTGCCAGCAGCCCCAGAGGGACTAGCGGCTACTCCTACGAGCAGTACTTC
TRBV18	TRBJ2-1	.	TRBD2	CASSPGTASGGEQFF	TGTGCCAGCTCACCAGGGACGGCGTCGGGAGGGGAGCAGTTCTTC
TRBV11-2	TRBJ1-2	.	.	CASSLDRGSGYTF	TGTGCCAGCAGCTTAGATAGGGGCTCTGGCTACACCTTC
TRBV2	TRBJ2-7	.	.	CASSEEGEQYF	TGTGCCAGCAGTGAGGAGGGCGAGCAGTACTTC
TRBV14	TRBJ2-1	few	.	CASTRGGYNEQFF	TGTGCCAGCACCAGGGGAGGTTACAATGAGCAGTTCTTC
TRBV6-5	TRBJ2-7	.	.	CATQRVGPYEQYF	TGTGCCACCCAGAGGGTAGGCCCCTACGAGCAGTACTTC
TRBV7-6	TRBJ1-2	once	TRBD1	CASSFTGGAGYTF	TGTGCCAGCAGCTTCACAGGGGGGGCTGGCTACACCTTC
TRBV27	TRBJ1-1	.	.	CASSPRTGRDTEAFF	TGTGCCAGCAGTCCTCGGACGGGGAGGGACACTGAAGCTTTCTTT
TRBV24-1	TRBJ2-2	few	TRBD1	CATSPTGAGELFF	TGTGCCACCAGTCCAACAGGGGCCGGGGAGCTGTTTTTT
TRBV11-2	TRBJ2-7	.	TRBD1	CASTNLLGQGAYEQYF	TGTGCCAGCACCAACCTTTTAGGACAGGGGGCTTACGAGCAGTACTTC
TRBV9	TRBJ2-1	.	TRBD2	CASSAGTSGGEQFF	TGTGCCAGCAGCGCCGGGACTAGCGGGGGTGAGCAGTTCTTC
TRBV3-1/TRBV3-2	TRBJ2-1	.	TRBD2	CASSRVGGTSGNNEQFF	TGTGCCAGCAGCCGAGTCGGCGGGACTAGCGGTAACAATGAGCAGTTCTTC
TRBV9	TRBJ2-5	.	.	CASSVGRGWEQETQYF	TGTGCCAGCAGCGTAGGTCGGGGGTGGGAACAAGAGACCCAGTACTTC
TRBV5-4	TRBJ2-7	.	TRBD2	CASSGTSGRAYEQYF	TGTGCCAGCAGCGGAACTAGCGGGAGGGCCTACGAGCAGTACTTC
TRBV5-8	TRBJ1-2	.	.	CASSLEQGVGGYTF	TGTGCCAGCAGCTTAGAACAGGGCGTGGGGGGCTACACCTTC
TRBV29-1	TRBJ2-7	.	TRBD2	CSVGNGRAWPSYEQYF	TGCAGCGTTGGGAACGGGAGGGCCTGGCCTTCCTACGAGCAGTACTTC
TRBV28	TRBJ1-1	.	.	CASSPSHRGRVAFF	TGTGCCAGCAGCCCCAGCCATCGGGGGCGGGTCGCTTTCTTT
TRBV18	TRBJ2-7	.	.	CASSPSRGRNEQYF	TGTGCCAGCTCACCGAGCAGGGGGAGGAACGAGCAGTACTTC
TRBV6-2/TRBV6-3	TRBJ1-4	.	.	CASSDGTLEKLFF	TGTGCCAGCAGTGATGGAACCTTGGAAAAACTGTTTTTT
TRBV6-5	TRBJ2-1	.	.	CASSLPDIPDEQFF	TGTGCCAGCAGTCTTCCGGACATCCCCGATGAGCAGTTCTTC
TRBV5-4	TRBJ2-1	once	.	CASRDFNNEQFF	TGTGCCAGCCGGGACTTTAACAATGAGCAGTTCTTC
TRBV7-2	TRBJ2-5	.	.	CASSLFGGPETQYF	TGTGCCAGCAGCTTATTTGGGGGCCCAGAGACCCAGTACTTC
TRBV9	TRBJ1-2	.	.	CASSVGVSNYGYTF	TGTGCCAGCAGCGTAGGGGTCTCTAACTATGGCTACACCTTC
TRBV9	TRBJ1-2	.	TRBD1	CASSPQFRDRVTYGYTF	TGTGCCAGCAGCCCACAGTTCCGGGACAGGGTGACCTATGGCTACACCTTC
TRBV15	TRBJ2-3	.	TRBD2	CATSRDVAGGLTDTQYF	TGTGCCACCAGCAGAGATGTAGCGGGAGGTCTCACAGATACGCAGTATTTT
TRBV5-1	TRBJ1-4	.	.	CASSLAGATNEKLFF	TGCGCCAGCAGCTTGGCAGGGGCGACTAATGAAAAACTGTTTTTT